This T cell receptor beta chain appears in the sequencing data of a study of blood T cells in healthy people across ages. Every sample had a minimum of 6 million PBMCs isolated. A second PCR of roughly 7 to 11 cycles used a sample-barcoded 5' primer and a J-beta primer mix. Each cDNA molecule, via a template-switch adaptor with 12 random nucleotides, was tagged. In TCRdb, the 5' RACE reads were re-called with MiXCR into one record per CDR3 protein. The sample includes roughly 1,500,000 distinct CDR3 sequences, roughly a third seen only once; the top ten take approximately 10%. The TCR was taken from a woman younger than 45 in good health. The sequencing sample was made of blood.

CDR3: CASSTGIGFISYGYTF. CDR3 bases: TGTGCCAGCAGCACCGGGATAGGTTTTATTTCCTATGGCTACACCTTC. V is TRBV6-6 and J is TRBJ1-2; D call uncertain. Trimming left V 6 bases short and J 4 bases short, with 21 bases between. CDR1 and CDR2 from the germline V gene are MNHNY and SVGAGI (reference sequence). There are 16 residues in the CDR3.